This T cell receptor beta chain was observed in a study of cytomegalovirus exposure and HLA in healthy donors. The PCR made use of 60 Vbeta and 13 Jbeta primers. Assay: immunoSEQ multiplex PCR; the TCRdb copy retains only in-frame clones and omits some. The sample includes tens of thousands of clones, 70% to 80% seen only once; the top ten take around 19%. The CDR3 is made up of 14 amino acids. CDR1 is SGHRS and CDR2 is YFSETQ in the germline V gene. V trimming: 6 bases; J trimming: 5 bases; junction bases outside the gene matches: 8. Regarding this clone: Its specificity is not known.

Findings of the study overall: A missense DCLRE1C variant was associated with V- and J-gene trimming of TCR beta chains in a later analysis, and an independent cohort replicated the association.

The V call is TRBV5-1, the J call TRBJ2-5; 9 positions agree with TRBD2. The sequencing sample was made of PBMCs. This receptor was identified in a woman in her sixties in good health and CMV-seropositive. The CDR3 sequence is CASMGLAGSETQYF. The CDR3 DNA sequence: TGCGCCAGCATGGGGCTAGCGGGGAGCGAGACCCAGTACTTC.